This T cell receptor (beta chain) came from a study of shared clonotypes between healthy human individuals (dated by TCRdb to the early 2020s). General notes on the study: A couple of women and a few men aged 18 to 49 years were included in the cohort. For each donor, CD4 naive and CD4 memory were each given three plates, CD8 naive was given two plates, and CD8 memory was given one plate. To estimate repertoire size and how much clonotype sharing occurs between individuals, the study deeply sequenced the blood TCR repertoires of roughly 5 healthy adults. Libraries were prepared and TCR repertoires were sequenced by different laboratories using diverse techniques, in order to increase sequencing depth and limit assay-specific biases. Leukapheresis yielded between about 0.94 and 8.9 billion PBMCs per donor. Study-level results and caveats: Only blood was sampled, and tissue TCR repertoires likely differ from those in blood. Sharing across a handful of donors was observed for about 5% of naive CD4, 3% to 3.5% of naive CD8, 2% to 2.5% of memory CD4, and roughly 0.4% of memory CD8 clonotypes. Clonotypes shared by all four sorted-subset donors showed higher generation probabilities than non-shared clonotypes. Naive subsets generally had larger estimated clonotype richness than memory subsets. Rarefaction of sorted-subset datasets indicated incomplete sequencing despite the large sequencing depth. Based on pairwise subsampling, the degree of clonotype sharing among donors was expected to be affected by sequencing depth. Because the study included only a small number of donors, the genetic and exposure-history diversity represented was limited.

Using the deep immunoSEQ assay, TCR CDR3 regions were amplified from genomic DNA by multiplex PCR. Genomic DNA extracted from each cell subset was distributed evenly over all wells of several immunoSEQ 96-well plates, and each plate served as one replicate. For sorted subsets, about 220 ng of genomic DNA, equivalent to some 30,000 T cell genomes, went into each replicate PCR. Purified libraries were quantified with a Qubit 3.0 fluorometer, sized on a Bioanalyzer 2100, and re-quantified with the KAPA Library Quantification kit. Every immunoSEQ 96-well plate was sequenced on a separate single-read 150-cycle Illumina NextSeq 550 flow cell. From the authors' description of their analysis: Because the immunoSEQ output included only junctional sequences and no quality scores, the filtering could not be the same as the filtering used for full-length reads. Sequences were annotated with PyIR, a Python wrapper for IgBLAST v1.9, and V/J genes and CDR3 were assigned using IMGT germline references. Reads were filtered out if the reads had weak V/J assignments (E-value above 1e-6), no CDR3, stop codons, out-of-frame junctions, or ambiguous translated residues. V3J clonotypes were defined as sequences sharing an identical inferred V gene, J gene, and CDR3 amino acid sequence. To compute the percentage overlap between repertoires, the number of shared unique clonotypes was divided by the size of the smaller repertoire. Repertoire richness was assessed with RTK rarefaction, the Chao1 estimator, and Recon v2.1 estimates of unobserved clonotypes. Generation probabilities for all TCRbeta clonotypes obtained by the gDNA method from several donors were computed using OLGA. What TCRdb holds here is the immuneACCESS table cut down to in-frame rearrangements. Part of the clones is not present; checked against another copy, under half of the missing clones reflect an unresolved V gene, and the others are unexplained. V, J and clone size reflect that table, while D and trimming were determined from the DNA. The sample table shows around 1.9 million clones, and over 85% are seen once. The ten largest clonotypes hold more than 1.5% of the sample.

Points on this clone: This receptor's antigen is unknown. No base qualities exist here, and no much larger clone lies one base off it.

From the cysteine up to the phenylalanine, the CDR3 has a length of 14 residues. The only DNA kept is the CDR3, 42 bases in frame from the first base. Between the V and J ends, shortened by 4 bases and 5 bases respectively, the junction contains 15 bases. CDR1 GTSNPN and CDR2 SVGIG are derived from the germline V gene (reference sequence). CD8 naive samples consisted of CD45RO-negative cells that were positively selected for CCR7, yielding a CD45RA+CCR7+ population without TemRA cells. The donors were healthy, HIV-negative adults with no recently reported acute infections or vaccinations. All donors were Caucasian adults living in Nashville, Tennessee, USA. Blood was collected by leukapheresis, and PBMCs were isolated by Ficoll-Histopaque density gradient centrifugation and then cryopreserved in liquid nitrogen vapor phase. Analytical flow cytometry was used to check the purity and quantity of every magnetically sorted T cell population. Genomic DNA was isolated from every sorted fraction and measured by UV absorbance on a Nanodrop 2000c.

The sequence was collected from a man aged 18 to 30 in good health. Some clones in this sample may be carry-over from other donors' samples. Source material: naive CD8+ T cells from PBMCs. In light of the paper, this sample's cell subset or site label describes: CD45RA+CCR7+. The sequence joins TRBV30 to TRBJ1-5; matching of 5 bases hints at TRBD1 as the D gene. The DNA is TGTGCCTGGACCACCGGGGCGGGGGATCAGCCCCAGCATTTT. It encodes CAWTTGAGDQPQHF.